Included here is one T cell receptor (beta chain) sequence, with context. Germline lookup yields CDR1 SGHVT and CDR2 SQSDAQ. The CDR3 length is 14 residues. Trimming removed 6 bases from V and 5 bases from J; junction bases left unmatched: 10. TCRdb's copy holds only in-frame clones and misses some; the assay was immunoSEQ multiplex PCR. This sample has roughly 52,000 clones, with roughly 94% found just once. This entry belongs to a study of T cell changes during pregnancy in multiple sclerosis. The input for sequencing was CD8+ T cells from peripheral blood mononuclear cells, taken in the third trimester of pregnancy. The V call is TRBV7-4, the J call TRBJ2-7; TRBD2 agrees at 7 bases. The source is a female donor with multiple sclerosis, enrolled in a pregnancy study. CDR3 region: CASRMRSGNDEQYF. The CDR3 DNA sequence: TGTGCCAGCAGAATGAGGAGCGGGAACGACGAGCAGTACTTC.